Shown below are 18 T cell receptor beta chains from a single sample sequenced in a study of Graves' ophthalmopathy and Graves' hyperthyroidism. Beta-chain TCR CDR3 regions were amplified from RNA transcripts. The library came from an HTBI-primed first-round RT-PCR and a second-round multiplex PCR. TCRdb independently ran MiXCR on the multiplex PCR reads; one entry per CDR3 protein. The sample holds about 620,000 distinct CDR3 sequences, around a fifth seen once. The specimen sequenced was peripheral blood. These receptors all stem from a woman aged 18-29 years with stable Graves' hyperthyroidism. Some clones in this sample may be carry-over from other donors' samples.

This clonotype showed up just a few times. V usage is TRBV29-1 and J usage is TRBJ2-5; 13 nucleotides line up with TRBD2. This CDR3 contains 15 residues. Germline V gene data show CDR1 as SQVTM and CDR2 as ANQGSEA. V lost 7 bases to trimming and J lost 5 bases; unmatched junction nucleotides: 10. CDR3 protein: CSANPGTSGKETQYF. The CDR3 bases are TGCAGCGCAAACCCAGGGACTAGCGGGAAGGAGACCCAGTACTTC. Filled out from reference TRBV29-1 and TRBJ2-5, the complete variable domain reads SAVISQKPSRDICQRGTSLTIQCQVDSQVTMMFWYRQQPGQSLTLIATANQGSEATYESGFVIDKFPISRPNLTFSTLTVSNMSPEDSSIYLCSANPGTSGKETQYFGPGTRLLVL.

This clonotype was picked up many times. The chain combines TRBV7-2 with TRBJ2-2; 8 nucleotides align to TRBD2. The CDR3 has 13 amino acids. Trimming removed 4 bases from V and 6 bases from J; junction bases left unmatched: 1. The germline gives CDR1 SGHTA, CDR2 FQGNSA. In DNA form, the CDR3 reads TGTGCCAGCAGCTGGGGACTAGCCGGGGAGCTGTTTTTT. Residues: CASSWGLAGELFF.

At least ten counts were recorded for this clonotype. V and J are TRBV20-1 and TRBJ1-1, with TRBD1 as a possible D gene (5 bases). The CDR3 contains 14 residues. Germline V CDR1 and CDR2: DFQATT, SNEGSKA (reference sequence). Trimming removed 6 bases at V and 4 bases at J, with 18 bases between. CDR3 in amino acids: CSAPGWQGGTEAFF. The CDR3, as DNA: TGCAGTGCCCCCGGGTGGCAGGGTGGCACTGAAGCTTTCTTT.

The DNA of the CDR3 is TGTGCCAGCAGTGGACAGGGGGCGGCCTATGGCTACACCTTC. Protein: CASSGQGAAYGYTF. The rearrangement joins TRBV12-3 or TRBV12-4 to TRBJ1-2, with 11 bases aligning to TRBD1. J lost 4 bases, V lost 5 bases, and 3 bases had no gene match. The CDR3 totals 14 residues.

This clonotype came up many times. This chain links TRBV5-1 with TRBJ2-7; TRBD1 or TRBD2 may be the D gene (5 bases each). The germline V gene has CDR1 SGHRS and CDR2 YFSETQ. The length of the CDR3 is 14 residues. V lost 1 base, J lost 6 bases, and 14 bases lay in between. CDR3 region: CASSLRVRGLEQYF. The CDR3 DNA sequence: TGCGCCAGCAGCTTGAGGGTACGGGGCCTCGAGCAGTACTTC.

This clonotype was seen repeatedly, ten times or more. The chain carries TRBV20-1 and TRBJ1-4; 9 bases agree with TRBD1. V lost 7 bases to trimming and J lost 7 bases; unmatched junction nucleotides: 13. This CDR3 is 15 amino acids long. In germline, CDR1 is DFQATT, CDR2 SNEGSKA (reference sequence). The CDR3 region is CSGSRKGQGGEKLFF. For the CDR3, the DNA is TGCAGTGGCTCGCGCAAGGGACAGGGAGGTGAAAAACTGTTTTTT.

At least ten counts were recorded for this clonotype. CDR3 in amino acids: CASTPVGSEAFF. The CDR3, as DNA: TGTGCCAGCACCCCTGTGGGCTCTGAAGCTTTCTTT. The chain employs TRBV12-3 or TRBV12-4 and TRBJ1-1; D call uncertain. The germline V and J ends were trimmed by 7 bases and 6 bases, with 12 bases remaining between them. This CDR3 has 12 amino acids.

The table lists this clonotype with many counts. The chain joins TRBV28 to TRBJ2-7, with 8 bases identical to TRBD2. Germline CDR1 is MDHEN and CDR2 is SYDVKM. With 6 bases clipped from V and 2 bases from J, the junction kept 9 bases outside the gene matches. The CDR3 length is 15 residues. This chain's CDR3 is CASSSDAAGAYEQYF. For the CDR3, the DNA is TGTGCCAGCAGCTCAGACGCAGCGGGAGCCTACGAGCAGTACTTC.

The chain couples TRBV11-1 to TRBJ1-2; TRBD1 matches 11 bases. Germline CDR1 is SGHAT and CDR2 is FQDESV (reference sequence). The J segment lost 6 bases and the V segment lost 3 bases, leaving 9 bases of the junction unmatched. The CDR3 is 16 residues long. The DNA of the CDR3 is TGTGCCAGCAGCTTCGGGACAGGGGGTAGTGGAAATGGCTACACCTTC. It yields the protein CASSFGTGGSGNGYTF.

The chain employs TRBV19 and TRBJ2-7; 9 bases match TRBD1. The CDR3 length is 16 residues. CDR1 is LNHDA, CDR2 SQIVND, per germline (reference sequence). Germline trimming cut 3 bases from V and 0 bases from J; bases unmatched to any gene: 6. The CDR3 spells CASSMPGTGSSYEQYF. CDR3 nucleotides: TGTGCCAGTAGTATGCCCGGGACAGGGTCCTCCTACGAGCAGTACTTC.

The chain carries TRBV25-1 and TRBJ2-7, with D perhaps TRBD2 (5 bases). The CDR3 runs 15 residues. Trimming cost V 5 bases and J 3 bases, with 17 bases left between them. Per germline, CDR1 MGHDK and CDR2 SYGVNS. CDR3 amino acids: CASSSPGSSHYEQYF. CDR3 coding DNA: TGTGCCAGCAGTTCCCCGGGGAGTTCCCACTACGAGCAGTACTTC.

This clonotype has at least ten counts. V is TRBV28 and J is TRBJ1-3; tentatively, D is TRBD1 (6 bases). V was clipped by 4 bases and J by 2 bases, with 15 bases between them. Germline V gene lookup returns CDR1 MDHEN and CDR2 SYDVKM. The CDR3 totals 16 residues. CDR3 coding DNA: TGTGCCAGCAGTTCCAACCCATACAGGGCTGGAAACACCATATATTTT. Its protein product is CASSSNPYRAGNTIYF.

This clonotype was recorded at least ten times. The chain joins TRBV5-1 to TRBJ1-1; 7 bases map to TRBD1. After removal of 3 bases from V and 1 base from J, the junction contained 9 bases not matched to a gene. The germline V gene encodes CDR1 SGHRS and CDR2 YFSETQ. The CDR3 loop spans 16 amino acids. Here the CDR3 reads CASSSPGGLGNTEAFF. As DNA, the CDR3 is TGCGCCAGCAGCTCTCCAGGGGGGCTTGGGAACACTGAAGCTTTCTTT.

This clonotype appeared many times. The J gene is TRBJ2-2, the V gene TRBV6-5; a possible D gene is TRBD2 (5 bases). Germline-derived CDR1 and CDR2 are MNHEY and SVGAGI. This CDR3 has 17 amino acids. V dropped 2 bases and J dropped 0 bases, with 13 bases sitting between them. CDR3 loop: CASSYLMAGPNTGELFF. The CDR3 coding sequence is TGTGCCAGCAGTTACCTCATGGCGGGTCCGAACACCGGGGAGCTGTTTTTT.

This clonotype was counted ten times or more. The rearrangement links TRBV2 to TRBJ1-1, with a weak D call TRBD1 (6 bases). V was trimmed by 6 bases and J by 1 base, leaving 15 bases between them. The CDR3 runs 15 residues. The germline V gene encodes CDR1 SNHLY and CDR2 FYNNEI. The CDR3 DNA reads TGTGCCAGCAGCCTGGGGTGGACAGCGAACACTGAAGCTTTCTTT. Amino acids: CASSLGWTANTEAFF.

This clonotype was seen repeatedly, ten times or more. J is TRBJ1-6 and V is TRBV20-1; TRBD1 aligns across 8 bases. Trimming cost V 1 base and J 7 bases; bases outside gene matches: 6. Germline CDR1 DFQATT, CDR2 SNEGSKA (reference sequence). The CDR3 totals 15 residues. CDR3 loop: CSARAVTGVNSPLHF. The CDR3 DNA sequence: TGCAGTGCTAGAGCGGTGACAGGGGTAAATTCACCCCTCCACTTT.

This clonotype was detected only once. V is TRBV28 and J is TRBJ1-5, with no clear D. The CDR3 runs to 16 residues. CDR1 is MDHEN and CDR2 is SYDVKM in the germline V gene. The ends were cut back, 4 bases at V and 4 bases at J, with 17 bases in the middle. CDR3 sequence reads: CASSSSYRAKNQPQHF. CDR3 nucleotide sequence: TGTGCCAGCAGTTCTTCTTACCGGGCCAAGAATCAGCCCCAGCATTTT.

This clonotype was recorded many times. The rearrangement joins TRBV30 to TRBJ1-2; D unclear. Germline CDR1 GTSNPN, CDR2 SVGIG (reference sequence). Trimming pared 4 bases from V and 8 bases from J, leaving 14 bases between. CDR3 length: 12 amino acids. CDR3 in amino acids: CAWNPGRSGYTF. CDR3 bases: TGTGCCTGGAATCCGGGTCGATCAGGCTACACCTTC.